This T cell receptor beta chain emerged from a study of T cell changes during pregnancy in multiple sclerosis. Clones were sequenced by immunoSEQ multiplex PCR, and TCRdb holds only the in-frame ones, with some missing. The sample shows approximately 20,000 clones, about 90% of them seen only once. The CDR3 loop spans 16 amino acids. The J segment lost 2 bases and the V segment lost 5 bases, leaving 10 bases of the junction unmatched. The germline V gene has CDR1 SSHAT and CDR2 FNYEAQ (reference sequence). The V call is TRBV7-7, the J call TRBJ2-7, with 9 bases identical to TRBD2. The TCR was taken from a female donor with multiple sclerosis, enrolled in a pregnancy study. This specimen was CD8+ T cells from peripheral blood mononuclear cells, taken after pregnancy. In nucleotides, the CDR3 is TGTGCCAGCAGCCCGTTACTAGCGGGCGGACCCTACGAGCAGTACTTC. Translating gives CASSPLLAGGPYEQYF.